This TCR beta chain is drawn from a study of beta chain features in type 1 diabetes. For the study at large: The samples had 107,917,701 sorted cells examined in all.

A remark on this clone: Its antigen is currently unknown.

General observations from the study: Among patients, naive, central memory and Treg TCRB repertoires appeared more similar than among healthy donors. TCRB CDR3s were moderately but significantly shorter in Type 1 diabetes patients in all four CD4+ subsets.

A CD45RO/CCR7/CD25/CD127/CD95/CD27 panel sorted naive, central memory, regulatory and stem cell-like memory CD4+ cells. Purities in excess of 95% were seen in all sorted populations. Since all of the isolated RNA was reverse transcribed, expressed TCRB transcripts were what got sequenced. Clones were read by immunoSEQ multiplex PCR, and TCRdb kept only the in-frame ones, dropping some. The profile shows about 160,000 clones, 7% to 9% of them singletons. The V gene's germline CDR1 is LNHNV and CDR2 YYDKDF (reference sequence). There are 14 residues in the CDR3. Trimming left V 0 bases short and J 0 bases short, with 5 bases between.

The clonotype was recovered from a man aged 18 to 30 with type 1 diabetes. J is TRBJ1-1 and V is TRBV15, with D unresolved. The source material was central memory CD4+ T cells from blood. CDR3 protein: CATSREQMNTEAFF. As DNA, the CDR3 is TGTGCCACCAGCAGAGAGCAGATGAACACTGAAGCTTTCTTT.